These T cell receptor beta chains were read from a single sample in a study of neoadjuvant anti-PD-1 for oral cavity cancer. Sequencing was performed with immunoSEQ multiplex PCR; in TCRdb, only in-frame clones are kept and a portion is missing. This sample yields 40,000 or so clones, of which over 30% are seen a single time; more than 15% belongs to the top ten. Here the sequenced sample was tumor tissue, taken after nivolumab (anti-PD-1) treatment. The receptors shown here come from a person between 40 and 79 years old with oral cavity squamous cell carcinoma. Both conserved end residues are part of each CDR3. D genes are given only for firm matches. Size values are once, few and many counts, or a class for expanded clones, and some rows have none.

D gene	clone size	V gene	J gene	CDR3 protein	CDR3 DNA
TRBD1	NA	TRBV28	TRBJ1-1	CASSELLRDRGNTEAFF	TGTGCCAGCAGTGAATTGTTAAGGGACAGGGGGAACACTGAAGCTTTCTTT
NA	NA	TRBV7-2	TRBJ2-5	CAALGQGRQETQYF	TGTGCCGCCTTAGGGCAGGGGCGCCAAGAGACCCAGTACTTC
NA	NA	TRBV14	TRBJ1-6	CASSQEMASPLHF	TGTGCCAGCAGCCAAGAAATGGCCTCACCCCTCCACTTT
TRBD1	many	TRBV11-3	TRBJ2-3	CASSRTGGLGLADTQYF	TGTGCCAGCAGCCGGACAGGGGGTTTGGGGCTGGCAGATACGCAGTATTTT
NA	many	TRBV4-2	TRBJ2-5	CASSQDRGGGETQYF	TGTGCCAGCAGCCAAGATCGGGGAGGGGGGGAGACCCAGTACTTC
NA	NA	TRBV19	TRBJ1-4	CASSPLKSTNEKLFF	TGTGCCAGTAGCCCCCTAAAATCGACTAATGAAAAACTGTTTTTT
TRBD2	few	TRBV19	TRBJ2-5	CASTPSSGGRMAKTQYF	TGTGCCAGTACTCCCAGTAGCGGGGGGAGAATGGCGAAGACCCAGTACTTC
NA	NA	TRBV2	TRBJ2-1	CASPGTTPGEQFF	TGTGCCAGCCCCGGGACCACCCCCGGGGAGCAGTTCTTC
TRBD2	NA	TRBV7-3	TRBJ2-1	CASSSLAGSLHEQFF	TGTGCCAGCAGCTCACTAGCGGGGAGTTTGCATGAGCAGTTCTTC
NA	NA	TRBV6-1	TRBJ2-7	CASSGTYTSYEQYF	TGTGCCAGCAGTGGTACATACACCTCCTACGAGCAGTACTTC
NA	once	TRBV27	TRBJ1-5	CASSSGTNYQPQHF	TGTGCCAGCAGTTCAGGGACTAACTATCAGCCCCAGCATTTT
NA	few	TRBV27	TRBJ2-5	CASSAPTGMAQYF	TGTGCCAGCAGTGCCCCGACCGGTATGGCCCAGTACTTC
TRBD2	few	TRBV9	TRBJ2-1	CASSPTSGSGNEQFF	TGTGCCAGCAGCCCTACTAGCGGGAGTGGTAATGAGCAGTTCTTC
TRBD1	NA	TRBV18	TRBJ1-5	CASSLGTGNQPQHF	TGTGCCAGCTCACTTGGGACAGGCAATCAGCCCCAGCATTTT
TRBD1	once	TRBV9	TRBJ1-2	CASSVPRGTGNYGYTF	TGTGCCAGCAGCGTACCGAGAGGGACAGGAAACTATGGCTACACCTTC
NA	NA	TRBV12-5	TRBJ1-5	CASGTGSSSNQPQHF	TGTGCTAGTGGTACAGGCTCGAGTAGCAATCAGCCCCAGCATTTT
NA	NA	TRBV19	TRBJ1-2	CASRDPGKSLGYTF	TGTGCCAGTAGGGATCCGGGAAAATCGTTGGGCTACACCTTC
TRBD1	NA	TRBV9	TRBJ1-6	CASSRGTGGSSPLHF	TGTGCCAGCAGCCGCGGAACAGGGGGTAGTTCACCCCTCCACTTT
NA	medium-sized	TRBV7-8	TRBJ2-7	CASSLGSWVREQYF	TGTGCCAGCAGCTTAGGATCGTGGGTCCGCGAGCAGTACTTC
TRBD1	few	TRBV9	TRBJ1-6	CASSVAGQGGSPLHF	TGTGCCAGCAGCGTAGCCGGACAGGGCGGATCACCCCTCCACTTT
TRBD2	few	TRBV5-4	TRBJ2-3	CASRRAGGGTDTQYF	TGTGCCAGCAGGCGAGCGGGAGGAGGCACAGATACGCAGTATTTT
TRBD1	NA	TRBV13	TRBJ1-1	CASSQDRGEAFF	TGTGCCAGCAGCCAGGACAGGGGTGAAGCTTTCTTT
NA	few	TRBV30	TRBJ1-5	CAWSVGQGFQPQHF	TGTGCCTGGAGTGTAGGGCAGGGCTTTCAGCCCCAGCATTTT
NA	few	TRBV6-1	TRBJ2-1	CASSVRGSPNEQFF	TGTGCCAGCAGTGTTCGAGGAAGTCCCAATGAGCAGTTCTTC
TRBD2	NA	TRBV9	TRBJ2-3	CASSVAPGGPTDTQYF	TGTGCCAGCAGCGTAGCCCCGGGGGGGCCCACAGATACGCAGTATTTT
TRBD2	large	TRBV29-1	TRBJ2-1	CSVEGLADDYNEQFF	TGCAGCGTTGAAGGGCTAGCGGACGACTACAATGAGCAGTTCTTC
NA	NA	TRBV5-1	TRBJ2-2	CASSLEGSGELFF	TGCGCCAGCAGCTTGGAGGGGTCCGGGGAGCTGTTTTTT
TRBD1	NA	TRBV7-2	TRBJ2-2	CASRSGTGRTGELFF	TGTGCCAGCAGGTCCGGGACAGGCCGAACCGGGGAGCTGTTTTTT
TRBD2	few	TRBV11-2	TRBJ2-2	CASSLAGGNTGELFF	TGTGCCAGCAGCTTAGCGGGAGGGAACACCGGGGAGCTGTTTTTT
NA	NA	TRBV6-5	TRBJ1-4	CASKDGSGGEKLFF	TGTGCCAGCAAGGACGGATCGGGTGGTGAAAAACTGTTTTTT
TRBD1	few	TRBV5-1	TRBJ2-7	CASSSGTGFHEQYF	TGCGCCAGCAGCTCCGGGACAGGGTTCCACGAGCAGTACTTC
TRBD2	few	TRBV19	TRBJ2-3	CASSIGLAGVDTQYF	TGTGCCAGTAGTATAGGATTAGCGGGAGTAGATACGCAGTATTTT
NA	medium-sized	TRBV4-2	TRBJ2-1	CASSQAPGAGNEQFF	TGTGCCAGCAGCCAGGCCCCCGGGGCGGGCAATGAGCAGTTCTTC
NA	once	TRBV5-8	TRBJ2-3	CASSLLGANTDTQYF	TGTGCCAGCAGCTTGTTGGGGGCAAACACAGATACGCAGTATTTT
NA	NA	TRBV30	TRBJ1-1	CAWSSEPRRGFTEAFF	TGTGCCTGGAGTTCGGAGCCCAGACGGGGGTTCACTGAAGCTTTCTTT